The T cell receptor beta chain under discussion was sequenced for a study of CD8+ T cells in alopecia areata. On the study more broadly: Tofacitinib dosing lasted 6 to 18 months, which was then followed by 6 months off drug. Findings and limits, study-wide: Researchers report lesional scalp, most notably alopecia totalis/universalis, outstripped normal scalp in clonality. For baseline CD8+ expansion, any link to response stays uncertain with one nonresponder.

For this clone: Its matching antigen is unknown.

The treatment here: oral pan-JAK inhibitor, 5-10 mg twice daily. Both peripheral blood and punch biopsies of lesional scalp skin were obtained from patients who had alopecia areata. The CDR3 totals 12 residues. V lost 4 bases and J lost 0, with 6 bases in between. Germline V gene sequence: CDR1 SQVTM, CDR2 ANQGSEA. TCR sequencing used cDNA made by reverse transcription of extracted RNA. Some clones are missing from TCRdb's copy, which holds only in-frame ones; the method was immunoSEQ multiplex PCR. Altogether about 200,000 clones are present, 50% to 75% being singletons, with the ten largest covering more than 3.5%.

This rearrangement joins TRBV29-1 to TRBJ1-1; the D is unclear. Material: CD4+ T cells sorted from blood, obtained at week 4, from a patient treated with tofacitinib. This clonotype was obtained from a human donor with alopecia areata. CDR3 sequence reads: CSVAPMNTEAFF. CDR3 nucleotide sequence: TGCAGCGTTGCGCCCATGAACACTGAAGCTTTCTTT.